The sequence of this T cell receptor (beta chain) was determined in a study of blood T cell repertoires in COVID-19. Trimming stripped 6 bases from V and 1 base from J, with 9 bases between. CDR1 and CDR2 (germline): LNHNV, YYDKDF (reference sequence). CDR3 length: 13 amino acids. How the authors handled the data: Amplifying reference gene primers gave estimates of nucleated cell counts. Profiled with immunoSEQ multiplex PCR; TCRdb holds only in-frame clones, not every one. The DNA gave D and trimming, while V, J and clone size come from that table. Found here are about 150,000 clones, just over 85% of them singletons; the top ten hold approximately 4.3%.

The source is a middle-aged man who had recovered from COVID-19. The chain uses TRBV15 and TRBJ1-1; D remains ambiguous. Sequenced material: PBMCs or T cells enriched from blood (not recorded which). CDR3 region: CATSSYRNTEAFF. The DNA for the CDR3 is TGTGCCACCAGTTCTTACAGGAACACTGAAGCTTTCTTT.